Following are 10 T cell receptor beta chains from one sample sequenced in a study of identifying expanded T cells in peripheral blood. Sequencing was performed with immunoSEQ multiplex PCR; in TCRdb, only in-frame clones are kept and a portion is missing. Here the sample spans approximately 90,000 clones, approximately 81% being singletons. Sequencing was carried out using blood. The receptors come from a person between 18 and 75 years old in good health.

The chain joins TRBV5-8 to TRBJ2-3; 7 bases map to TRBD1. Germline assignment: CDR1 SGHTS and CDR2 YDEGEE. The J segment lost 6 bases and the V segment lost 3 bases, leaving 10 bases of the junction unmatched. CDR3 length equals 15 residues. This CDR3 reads CASSSQRQGGDTQYF. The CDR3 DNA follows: TGTGCCAGCAGCTCCCAACGACAGGGCGGGGATACGCAGTATTTT.

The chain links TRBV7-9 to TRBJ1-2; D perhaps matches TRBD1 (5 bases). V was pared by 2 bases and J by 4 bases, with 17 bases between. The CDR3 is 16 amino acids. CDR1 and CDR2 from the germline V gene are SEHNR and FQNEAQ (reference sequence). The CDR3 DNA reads TGTGCCAGCAGCTTACCGGACATTTGGAGGGGCTATGGCTACACCTTC. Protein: CASSLPDIWRGYGYTF.

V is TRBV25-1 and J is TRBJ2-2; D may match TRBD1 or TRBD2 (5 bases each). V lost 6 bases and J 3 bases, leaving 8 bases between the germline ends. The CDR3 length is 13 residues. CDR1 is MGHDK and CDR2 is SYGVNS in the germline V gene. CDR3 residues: CASRGTYTGELFF. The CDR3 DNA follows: TGTGCCAGCAGAGGGACGTACACCGGGGAGCTGTTTTTT.

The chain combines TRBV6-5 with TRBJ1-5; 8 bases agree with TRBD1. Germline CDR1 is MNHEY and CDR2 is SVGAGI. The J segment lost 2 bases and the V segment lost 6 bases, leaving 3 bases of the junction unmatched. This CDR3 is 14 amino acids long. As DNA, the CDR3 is TGTGCCAGCAGCTCAGGGGGCGGCAATCAGCCCCAGCATTTT. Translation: CASSSGGGNQPQHF.

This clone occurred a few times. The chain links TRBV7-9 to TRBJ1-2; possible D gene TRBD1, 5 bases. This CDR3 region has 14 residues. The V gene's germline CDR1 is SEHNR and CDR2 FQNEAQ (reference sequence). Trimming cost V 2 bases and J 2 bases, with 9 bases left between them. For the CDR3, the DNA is TGTGCCAGCAGCTTATTAGCAGGGAACTATGGCTACACCTTC. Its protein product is CASSLLAGNYGYTF.

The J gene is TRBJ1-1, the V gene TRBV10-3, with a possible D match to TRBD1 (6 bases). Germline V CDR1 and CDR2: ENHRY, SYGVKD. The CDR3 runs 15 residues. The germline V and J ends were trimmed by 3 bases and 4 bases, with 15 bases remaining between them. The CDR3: CAISDRTGLSTEAFF. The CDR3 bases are TGTGCCATCAGTGACCGTACAGGGCTCAGCACTGAAGCTTTCTTT.

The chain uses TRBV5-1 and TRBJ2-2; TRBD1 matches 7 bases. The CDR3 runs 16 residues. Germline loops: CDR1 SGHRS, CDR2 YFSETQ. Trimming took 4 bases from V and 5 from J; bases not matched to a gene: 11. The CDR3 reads CASSIRTGSGTGELFF. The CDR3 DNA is TGCGCCAGCAGCATACGGACAGGTTCAGGGACCGGGGAGCTGTTTTTT.

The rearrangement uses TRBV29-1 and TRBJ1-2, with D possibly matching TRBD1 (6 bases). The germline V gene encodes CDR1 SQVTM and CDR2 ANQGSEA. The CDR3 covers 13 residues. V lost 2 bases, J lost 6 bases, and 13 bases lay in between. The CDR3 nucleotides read TGCAGCGTTGAACCAGGGGTCAGGCATGGCTACACCTTC. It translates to CSVEPGVRHGYTF.

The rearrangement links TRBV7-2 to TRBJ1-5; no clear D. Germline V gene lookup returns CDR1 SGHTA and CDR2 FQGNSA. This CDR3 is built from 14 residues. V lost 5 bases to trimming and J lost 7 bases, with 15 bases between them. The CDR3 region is CASSLTGFGQPQHF. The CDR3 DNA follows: TGTGCCAGCAGCCTTACGGGCTTCGGGCAGCCCCAGCATTTT.

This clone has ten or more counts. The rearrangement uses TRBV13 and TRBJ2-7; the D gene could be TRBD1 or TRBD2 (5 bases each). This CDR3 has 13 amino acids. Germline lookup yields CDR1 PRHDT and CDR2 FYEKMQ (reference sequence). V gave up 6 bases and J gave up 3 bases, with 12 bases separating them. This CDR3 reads CASRPGRSYEQYF. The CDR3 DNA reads TGTGCCAGCAGACCGGGACGGAGCTACGAGCAGTACTTC.